This TCR beta chain derives from a study of Graves' ophthalmopathy and Graves' hyperthyroidism. Across the whole study: The study drew peripheral blood at initial diagnosis, before any treatment.

V was pared by 6 bases and J by 3 bases, with 4 bases of the junction left unmatched. This CDR3 has 14 amino acids. This clonotype was seen ten or more times. Amplification from RNA transcripts yielded the TCR beta CDR3 regions. HTBI primers were used in a first-round RT-PCR, which preceded a second-round multiplex PCR. TCRdb ran MiXCR on the multiplex PCR reads and lists one entry per CDR3 protein. The data show around 400,000 distinct CDR3 sequences, under 25% seen once. The sample consisted of peripheral blood. This chain connects TRBV12-3 or TRBV12-4 to TRBJ1-1; 10 nucleotides line up with TRBD1. The TCR comes from a woman aged 18 to 35 with stable Graves' hyperthyroidism. The CDR3 sequence is CASRTGQGHTEAFF. CDR3 nucleotides: TGTGCCAGCAGAACGGGACAGGGGCACACTGAAGCTTTCTTT.